Following are 24 T cell receptor beta chains from one sample sequenced in a study of T-cell memory formation after mild COVID-19. Via MiXCR, TCRdb re-called the 5' RACE reads, giving one row per CDR3 protein. The sample includes 150,000 to 200,000 distinct CDR3 sequences, 11% of them seen just once. What was sequenced was PBMCs or a T cell subset sorted from them (not recorded which). The receptors come from a young man who had mild COVID-19 (a few samples of this study predate the infection). Cell type and time point are not known.

The rearrangement joins TRBV5-4 to TRBJ2-5, with D perhaps TRBD1 (5 bases). The germline V and J ends were trimmed by 6 bases and 2 bases, with 17 bases remaining between them. The CDR3 is 15 residues long. From germline, CDR1 is SGHNT and CDR2 YYREEE (reference sequence). CDR3 residues: CASNNWVAGQETQYF. The DNA for the CDR3 is TGTGCCAGCAACAATTGGGTGGCAGGGCAAGAGACCCAGTACTTC.

Note on this clonotype: The germline gene is not matched at one end of the junction; a read error may be the cause. The chain joins TRBV11-3 to TRBJ2-3, with 8 bases aligning to TRBD1. CDR1 SGHNT and CDR2 YENEEA come from the germline V gene. The CDR3 totals 14 residues. CDR3: CASSIQGDTDPQYF. In DNA form, the CDR3 reads TGTGCCAGCAGCATACAGGGGGACACAGATCCGCAGTATTTT.

This chain uses TRBV10-2 with TRBJ2-7; D is uncertain. The CDR3 contains 10 residues. The germline V gene has CDR1 WSHSY and CDR2 SAAADI. V shed 3 bases and J shed 3 bases, with 0 bases lying between them. CDR3 coding DNA: TGCGCCAGCAGTGACTACGAGCAGTACTTC. It is translated as CASSDYEQYF.

V gene TRBV20-1 combines with J gene TRBJ1-5; possibly TRBD1 for D (6 bases). This CDR3 region has 15 residues. The germline CDR1 and CDR2 sequences are DFQATT and SNEGSKA (reference sequence). Deletions cut 1 base from V and 7 bases from J, with 17 bases between. The CDR3, as DNA: TGCAGTGCTAGAGCTCAGGGGTCAGCAAGGCAGCCCCAGCATTTT. It codes for CSARAQGSARQPQHF.

This chain joins TRBV5-6 and TRBJ2-2, with D unresolved. Germline-derived CDR1 and CDR2 are SGHDT and YYEEEE. The V and J ends lost 1 base and 6 bases respectively, with 4 bases between them. This CDR3 is 12 amino acids long. The CDR3 nucleotides read TGTGCCAGCAGCTTGTGGTCCGGGGAGCTGTTTTTT. It translates to CASSLWSGELFF.

The rearrangement joins TRBV7-2 to TRBJ1-2; 7 positions match TRBD1. The CDR3 contains 13 residues. The trim removed 5 bases at V and 8 bases at J, leaving 8 bases unmatched. CDR1 is SGHTA, CDR2 FQGNSA, per germline. DNA for the CDR3: TGTGCCAGCAGCCGGGAGAGGGGGCAAGGCTACACCTTC. This codes for CASSRERGQGYTF.

This clonotype was found a few times. The gene calls are TRBV10-3 and TRBJ2-7, with D possibly called TRBD1 or TRBD2 (5 bases each). CDR3 length: 12 residues. CDR1 and CDR2 (germline): ENHRY, SYGVKD. The V end lost 11 bases, the J end lost 6 bases, and 17 bases lay between the germline ends. CDR3 in amino acids: CASERGGGEQYF. The CDR3 DNA reads as TGTGCCTCCGAACGGGGCGGAGGCGAGCAGTACTTC.

The rearrangement links TRBV4-3 to TRBJ2-7; TRBD1 aligns across 10 bases. This CDR3 has 16 residues. The trim removed 0 bases at V and 1 base at J, leaving 3 bases unmatched. Germline values: CDR1 LGHNA, CDR2 YSLEER. CDR3 region: CASSQDGQGGSYEQYF. The CDR3 coding sequence is TGCGCCAGCAGCCAAGATGGACAGGGGGGTTCCTACGAGCAGTACTTC.

The chain recombines TRBV18 with TRBJ2-3; 7 nucleotides agree with TRBD1. There are 16 residues in the CDR3. V lost 3 bases and J lost 3; bases outside the gene matches: 9. The V gene's germline CDR1 is KGHSH and CDR2 LQKENI. The CDR3 DNA reads as TGTGCCAGCTCACCCACGGGACAGTCGTGGACAGATACGCAGTATTTT. Translation: CASSPTGQSWTDTQYF.

The genes are TRBV4-3 and TRBJ2-1, with D possibly being TRBD2 (6 bases). The CDR3 covers 18 residues. V dropped 0 bases and J dropped 5 bases, with 20 bases sitting between them. CDR1 is LGHNA and CDR2 is YSLEER in the germline V gene. The CDR3 DNA reads as TGCGCCAGCAGCCAAGATTCGAGCGGGCGCCCATCCCACAATGAGCAGTTCTTC. This sequence encodes CASSQDSSGRPSHNEQFF.

This chain joins TRBV29-1 and TRBJ1-5; the D is unclear. The CDR3 contains 13 residues. V dropped 4 bases and J dropped 3 bases, with 10 bases sitting between them. CDR1 and CDR2 (germline): SQVTM, ANQGSEA. The CDR3 nucleotides are TGCAGCGTTGTAGCGCAGGACAATCAGCCCCAGCATTTT. This encodes CSVVAQDNQPQHF.

The rearrangement uses TRBV11-2 and TRBJ2-3; no clear D. Trimming removed 5 bases from V and 6 bases from J, with 12 bases in between. Germline V lookup: CDR1 SGHAT, CDR2 FQNNGV. This CDR3 has 13 residues. The CDR3 DNA reads as TGTGCCAGCAGCCCACGGCCGTTGGATACGCAGTATTTT. It encodes CASSPRPLDTQYF.

V and J are TRBV20-1 and TRBJ2-7; no firm D call. The germline V and J ends were trimmed by 3 bases and 6 bases, with 9 bases remaining between them. Germline V lookup: CDR1 DFQATT, CDR2 SNEGSKA (reference sequence). The CDR3 loop spans 11 amino acids. This CDR3 reads CSASPYFEQYV. CDR3 nucleotides: TGCAGTGCTAGTCCGTATTTCGAGCAGTACGTC.

This clonotype was seen more than once but under ten times. The genes are TRBV7-9 and TRBJ1-1; D may be TRBD1 (6 bases). This CDR3 comprises 15 residues. CDR1 SEHNR and CDR2 FQNEAQ come from the germline V gene (reference sequence). V gave up 5 bases and J gave up 4 bases, with 17 bases separating them. In DNA form, the CDR3 reads TGTGCCAGCAGCAAACGGGGGGCGCGGGGCACTGAAGCTTTCTTT. Its translation: CASSKRGARGTEAFF.

This clonotype occurred a few times. The chain joins TRBV20-1 to TRBJ1-5; D uncertain. The CDR3 totals 13 residues. V lost 6 bases and J lost 2, with 11 bases in between. In germline, CDR1 is DFQATT, CDR2 SNEGSKA (reference sequence). CDR3 DNA sequence: TGCAGTGCCCAGTGGGCCGGCAATCAGCCCCAGCATTTT. Translation: CSAQWAGNQPQHF.

In its sample, this clonotype was seen a few times. The CDR3 nucleotides read TGCGCCAGCAGCCAATCGGCCGGACTAGCGGGGTCAGATACGCAGTATTTT. Its protein product is CASSQSAGLAGSDTQYF. V and J are TRBV4-3 and TRBJ2-3; TRBD2 matches at 12 bases. The junction had 7 bases not matched to a gene; V was cut back by 2 bases and J by 4 bases. Germline V gene sequence: CDR1 LGHNA, CDR2 YSLEER. The CDR3 is made up of 17 amino acids.

This clonotype showed up many times. This rearrangement joins TRBV15 to TRBJ2-4, with D possibly matching TRBD1 (6 bases). V shed 1 base and J shed 6 bases, with 10 bases lying between them. The CDR3 has 14 amino acids. Germline CDR1 LNHNV, CDR2 YYDKDF (reference sequence). The CDR3 sequence: CATSRVKDRNIQYF. The CDR3 DNA sequence: TGTGCCACCAGCAGAGTTAAGGACAGAAACATTCAGTACTTC.

This clonotype was seen only a few times. The V call is TRBV5-1, the J call TRBJ1-5; D is uncertain. In germline, CDR1 is SGHRS, CDR2 YFSETQ. The CDR3 is 14 amino acids. The V gene lost 7 bases and the J gene lost 0 bases, with 11 bases spanning the gap. This CDR3 is CASSPGHSNQPQHF. DNA for the CDR3: TGCGCCAGCTCTCCAGGCCATAGCAATCAGCCCCAGCATTTT.

This clonotype was recorded a few times. The chain combines TRBV29-1 with TRBJ2-7; D is uncertain. V was shortened by 4 bases and J by 6 bases, with 10 bases between the two germline ends. CDR3 length: 11 amino acids. Looked up from germline, CDR1 is SQVTM and CDR2 is ANQGSEA. The DNA of the CDR3 is TGCAGCGTTGGGGTGGGTTCCGAGCAGTACTTC. Translation: CSVGVGSEQYF.

The V and J genes are TRBV4-2 and TRBJ2-3, with 8 bases identical to TRBD1. V lost 3 bases, J lost 4 bases, and 9 bases stayed unmatched. The CDR3 length is 16 residues. Germline assignment: CDR1 LGHNA and CDR2 YNFKEQ. The CDR3 nucleotides are TGTGCCAGCAGCCAGGAGACAGGGGAAGGCGCAGATACGCAGTATTTT. Translated, it gives CASSQETGEGADTQYF.

Worth noting for this clonotype: The germline gene is not matched at one end of the junction; a read error may be the cause. The J gene is TRBJ2-2, the V gene TRBV18; the D call may be TRBD1 or TRBD2 (5 bases each). The germline V gene encodes CDR1 KGHSH and CDR2 LQKENI. This CDR3 contains 16 residues. The CDR3 loop is CASSLGTRTLTGELLF. CDR3 coding DNA: TGTGCCAGCTCACTAGGGACGAGGACGCTCACCGGGGAGCTGTTATTT.

This clonotype has only a few counts. V usage is TRBV12-3 or TRBV12-4 and J usage is TRBJ1-2; D perhaps matches TRBD1 (5 bases). The germline V and J ends were trimmed by 6 bases and 3 bases, with 8 bases remaining between them. The CDR3 is 12 amino acids. The CDR3 here is CASRSRDYGYTF. The CDR3 bases are TGTGCCAGCAGGTCCAGGGACTATGGCTACACCTTC.

CDR3 protein: CASSVGTSGGYNEQFF. DNA for the CDR3: TGTGCCAGCAGCGTAGGGACAAGCGGGGGCTACAATGAGCAGTTCTTC. The J gene is TRBJ2-1, the V gene TRBV9; 8 nucleotides agree with TRBD2. Trimming cost V 0 bases and J 3 bases; bases outside gene matches: 5. This CDR3 is 16 amino acids long. Germline V gene lookup returns CDR1 SGDLS and CDR2 YYNGEE.

This clonotype was recorded at least ten times. This chain uses TRBV7-2 with TRBJ2-5; 7 bases map to TRBD1. Germline-derived CDR1 and CDR2 are SGHTA and FQGNSA. This CDR3 is 15 amino acids long. After removal of 5 bases from V and 7 bases from J, the junction contained 13 bases not matched to a gene. The CDR3 is CASSPSRTGPGTQYF. The CDR3 bases are TGTGCCAGCAGCCCGTCCCGGACAGGTCCAGGGACCCAGTACTTC.